The rows below give T cell receptor beta chains drawn from one sample of a study of CD4 T cells in relation to SARS-CoV-2 and coronaviruses. Their cognate antigens are unknown. Sequencing used immunoSEQ multiplex PCR; TCRdb keeps in-frame clones, though not all of them. The sample has fewer than 20,000 clones, 74% seen once. Sequencing was done on a sample of CD4+ T cells from PBMCs, cultured in vitro. These receptors were taken from a human donor in good health. CDR3s include the opening cysteine and the closing phenylalanine or tryptophan. A D gene is named only where the DNA matches it firmly. Where a row states a size, it is once, few, many or the class of an expanded clone; other rows omit it.

TRBD1	TRBV4-1	TRBJ1-1	.	CASSRQPDRGLNTEAFF	TGCGCCAGCAGCCGTCAGCCCGACAGGGGGCTGAACACTGAAGCTTTCTTT
.	TRBV6-2/TRBV6-3	TRBJ2-5	.	CASSSGQETQYF	TGTGCCAGCAGCTCCGGGCAAGAGACCCAGTACTTC
.	TRBV5-6	TRBJ1-3	.	CASSRTGFSGNTIYF	TGTGCCAGCAGCCGCACAGGGTTTTCTGGAAACACCATATATTTT
.	TRBV5-8	TRBJ2-7	few	CASRSRQAKTEQYF	TGTGCCAGCAGATCCCGGCAGGCAAAGACCGAGCAGTACTTC
TRBD2	TRBV5-1	TRBJ2-7	.	CASSPRGVPAYEQYF	TGCGCCAGCAGCCCCCGGGGGGTACCGGCCTACGAGCAGTACTTC
.	TRBV5-4	TRBJ1-1	once	CASSLAVGDEAFF	TGTGCCAGCAGCTTGGCAGTGGGGGATGAAGCTTTCTTT
.	TRBV5-1	TRBJ2-1	few	CASSLSPEYNEQFF	TGCGCCAGCAGCTTGAGCCCAGAGTACAATGAGCAGTTCTTC
TRBD2	TRBV19	TRBJ2-7	.	CASSMTSGKPGDEQYF	TGTGCCAGTAGTATGACTAGCGGGAAACCGGGGGACGAGCAGTACTTC
TRBD1	TRBV7-2	TRBJ2-7	.	CASSYRQGAHEQYF	TGTGCCAGCAGCTACCGACAGGGGGCCCACGAGCAGTACTTC
.	TRBV6-5	TRBJ2-6	.	CASSYRSSGVNVLTF	TGTGCCAGCAGTTACAGGAGCTCTGGGGTCAACGTCCTGACTTTC
.	TRBV10-3	TRBJ1-5	few	CAISDRGGSSNQPQHF	TGTGCCATCAGTGACCGGGGAGGGTCAAGCAATCAGCCCCAGCATTTT
TRBD2	TRBV5-6	TRBJ2-7	.	CASSWGPGTTLEQYF	TGTGCCAGCAGCTGGGGTCCCGGGACTACCCTCGAGCAGTACTTC
.	TRBV18	TRBJ1-5	.	CASSLGVGSNQPQHF	TGTGCCAGCTCACTGGGGGTGGGGAGCAATCAGCCCCAGCATTTT
.	TRBV11-1	TRBJ2-1	.	CASSLKGGYEQFF	TGTGCCAGCAGCTTAAAGGGTGGGTATGAGCAGTTCTTC
.	TRBV6-5	TRBJ2-5	.	CASSKGPTYGTQYF	TGTGCCAGCAGCAAGGGACCGACTTACGGGACCCAGTACTTC
TRBD2	TRBV7-6	TRBJ2-7	.	CASSPLAGASYEQYF	TGTGCCAGCAGCCCACTAGCGGGGGCCTCCTACGAGCAGTACTTC
TRBD2	TRBV7-2	TRBJ2-5	.	CASNQAGGIQETQYF	TGTGCCAGCAATCAAGCGGGAGGGATACAAGAGACCCAGTACTTC
TRBD1	TRBV27	TRBJ1-1	.	CASSSIPGQGGTEAFF	TGTGCCAGCAGTTCTATCCCCGGACAGGGGGGCACTGAAGCTTTCTTT
.	TRBV5-6	TRBJ2-3	.	CASSWGVRADTQYF	TGTGCCAGCAGCTGGGGGGTCCGGGCAGATACGCAGTATTTT
.	TRBV21-1	TRBJ2-3	.	CASSSGTSGAKIDTQYF	TGTGCCAGCAGCAGCGGGACTAGCGGGGCTAAGATCGATACGCAGTATTTT
.	TRBV5-1	TRBJ1-1	.	CASSLAGPTNTEAFF	TGCGCCAGCAGCTTGGCCGGGCCGACGAACACTGAAGCTTTCTTT
TRBD1	TRBV7-3	TRBJ2-4	.	CASSLIGGQGKNIQYF	TGTGCCAGCAGCTTAATAGGAGGACAGGGGAAAAACATTCAGTACTTC
.	TRBV11-3	TRBJ1-1	.	CASSLDGSMNTEAFF	TGTGCCAGCAGCTTAGATGGTAGTATGAACACTGAAGCTTTCTTT
.	TRBV7-9	TRBJ2-7	.	CASSNGGGSPYEQYF	TGTGCCAGCAGCAACGGGGGCGGGAGTCCCTACGAGCAGTACTTC
.	TRBV3-1/TRBV3-2	TRBJ1-3	.	CASSPGAGSSGNTIYF	TGTGCCAGCAGCCCTGGGGCAGGGAGCTCTGGAAACACCATATATTTT
TRBD2	TRBV11-3	TRBJ2-5	.	CASSTRGLAEETQYF	TGTGCCAGCAGCACCCGGGGACTAGCGGAAGAGACCCAGTACTTC
TRBD2	TRBV4-3	TRBJ2-5	.	CASSQGTSGWETQYF	TGCGCCAGCAGCCAAGGGACTAGCGGGTGGGAGACCCAGTACTTC
TRBD1	TRBV11-2	TRBJ1-2	.	CASSPFGPGQGPRGYTF	TGTGCCAGCAGCCCGTTCGGCCCGGGACAGGGGCCTAGGGGCTACACCTTC
TRBD2	TRBV19	TRBJ2-3	.	CASSTRLAGGPVSYTDTQYF	TGTGCCAGTAGTACGAGACTAGCGGGGGGCCCGGTTTCTTACACAGATACGCAGTATTTT
.	TRBV3-1/TRBV3-2	TRBJ2-1	.	CASSQEGGFNEQFF	TGTGCCAGCAGCCAAGAAGGGGGGTTCAATGAGCAGTTCTTC
.	TRBV15	TRBJ2-5	.	CATSRDMGQETQYF	TGTGCCACCAGCAGAGACATGGGCCAAGAGACCCAGTACTTC
TRBD1	TRBV10-3	TRBJ2-7	.	CAISNRGEQYF	TGTGCCATCAGTAACAGGGGCGAGCAGTACTTC
.	TRBV10-3	TRBJ2-2	.	CAITNSFTLNTGELFF	TGTGCCATCACCAATTCGTTCACCTTGAACACCGGGGAGCTGTTTTTT
.	TRBV7-3	TRBJ2-3	.	CASSLNTASTDTQYF	TGTGCCAGCAGCTTAAACACCGCAAGCACAGATACGCAGTATTTT
.	TRBV5-4	TRBJ2-3	few	CASSLDVGPDTQYF	TGTGCCAGCAGCTTGGATGTAGGGCCCGATACGCAGTATTTT
TRBD2	TRBV12-5	TRBJ2-1	.	CASGDQTSGSYNEQFF	TGTGCTAGTGGTGATCAAACTAGCGGGTCTTACAATGAGCAGTTCTTC
.	TRBV23-1	TRBJ2-3	.	CASSQRRSDTQYF	TGCGCCAGCAGTCAAAGGAGATCAGATACGCAGTATTTT
TRBD2	TRBV7-9	TRBJ2-3	.	CASSFRAGGAGTDTQYF	TGTGCCAGCAGCTTTCGGGCGGGAGGGGCGGGCACAGATACGCAGTATTTT
.	TRBV10-2	TRBJ1-6	.	CASSESSGPYNSPLHF	TGCGCCAGCAGTGAGTCCTCAGGGCCCTATAATTCACCCCTCCACTTT
.	TRBV5-1	TRBJ2-2	.	CASSPGIRVTGELFF	TGCGCCAGCAGCCCAGGGATCAGGGTTACCGGGGAGCTGTTTTTT
.	TRBV9	TRBJ1-1	.	CASSRKGTEAFF	TGTGCCAGCAGCAGGAAGGGGACTGAAGCTTTCTTT
TRBD1	TRBV2	TRBJ1-1	.	CASSPTYDRGLTEAFF	TGTGCCAGCAGCCCAACCTACGACAGGGGGCTCACTGAAGCTTTCTTT
TRBD1	TRBV2	TRBJ2-7	.	CASSGGGQGVSGEQYF	TGTGCCAGCAGTGGCGGGGGACAGGGGGTGTCCGGCGAGCAGTACTTC
TRBD1	TRBV7-2	TRBJ1-1	few	CASSQRGGSNTEAFF	TGTGCCAGCAGCCAAAGAGGGGGCAGCAACACTGAAGCTTTCTTT
TRBD1	TRBV28	TRBJ1-1	few	CASSTGGQGGVAFF	TGTGCCAGCAGCACGGGTGGACAGGGTGGCGTTGCTTTCTTT
.	TRBV25-1	TRBJ2-7	.	CASSRTGSYEQYF	TGTGCCAGCAGCAGGACGGGCTCCTACGAGCAGTACTTC
.	TRBV7-2	TRBJ2-2	.	CASSLDRPNTGELFF	TGTGCCAGCAGCTTGGACCGGCCGAACACCGGGGAGCTGTTTTTT
.	TRBV3-1/TRBV3-2	TRBJ2-7	.	CASSQLGPLTIFRGSYEQYF	TGTGCCAGCAGCCAACTCGGACCGCTTACGATATTTCGTGGCTCCTACGAGCAGTACTTC
.	TRBV5-5	TRBJ1-5	few	CASSPRVNQPQHF	TGTGCCAGCAGCCCTAGGGTCAATCAGCCCCAGCATTTT
.	TRBV30	TRBJ1-2	.	CAWSVQTGYGYTF	TGTGCCTGGAGTGTACAAACAGGCTATGGCTACACCTTC
TRBD2	TRBV4-1	TRBJ2-1	.	CASSQERAGGPVEQFF	TGCGCCAGCAGCCAAGAGAGAGCGGGGGGGCCGGTTGAGCAGTTCTTC
.	TRBV4-3	TRBJ1-3	once	CASSQEGGGLNTIYF	TGCGCCAGCAGCCAAGAAGGGGGGGGATTAAACACCATATATTTT
.	TRBV5-1	TRBJ2-5	.	CASSLDVTAQETQYF	TGCGCCAGCAGCTTGGATGTGACAGCCCAAGAGACCCAGTACTTC
.	TRBV6-1	TRBJ1-4	few	CASSVGMGGTANEKLFF	TGTGCCAGCAGTGTGGGGATGGGGGGGACCGCCAACGAAAAACTGTTTTTT
TRBD1	TRBV9	TRBJ2-4	.	CASSSSGGVGKNIQYF	TGTGCCAGCAGCTCCTCAGGGGGAGTTGGGAAAAACATTCAGTACTTC
.	TRBV11-2	TRBJ2-3	.	CASSSQWGFTDTQYF	TGTGCCAGCAGCAGCCAGTGGGGCTTCACAGATACGCAGTATTTT
TRBD1	TRBV6-5	TRBJ1-2	.	CASRSDRGGNYGYTF	TGTGCCAGCAGATCTGACAGGGGGGGAAACTATGGCTACACCTTC
TRBD2	TRBV10-1	TRBJ2-7	.	CASSELSPAGRLAGPYEQYF	TGCGCCAGCAGTGAGTTATCCCCAGCAGGGAGACTAGCGGGCCCCTACGAGCAGTACTTC
TRBD2	TRBV9	TRBJ2-1	once	CASSVGLADGGNEQFF	TGTGCCAGCAGCGTAGGACTAGCGGACGGTGGCAATGAGCAGTTCTTC
.	TRBV7-9	TRBJ1-2	.	CASSLGPSAVAVRDGYTF	TGTGCCAGCAGCTTAGGTCCGTCGGCAGTCGCTGTTCGAGATGGCTACACCTTC